This TCR beta chain was found in a study of T cells after yellow fever vaccination. For the study at large: Preparing low-cell-number fractions relied on SMART-Seq v4 Ultra Low Input. Study findings and constraints: There was a small share of clonotypes that showed up in both the CD4 and CD8 compartments. Most primary-vaccination clones reappeared after the booster (about 95% CD4, approximately 88% CD8).

TCRdb re-analysed the 5' RACE reads in MiXCR, keeping a single row per CDR3 protein. The sample has a few hundred thousand distinct CDR3 sequences; roughly 4.3% are singletons. The germline gives CDR1 MNHNS, CDR2 SASEGT. Trimming cost V 7 bases and J 2 bases; bases outside gene matches: 12. This CDR3 is 17 amino acids long. Of note for this clonotype: What it binds is not known.

The sample here was PBMCs, taken 5 days after the yellow fever booster vaccination. The chain carries TRBV6-1 and TRBJ2-2, with TRBD2 matching 8 bases. This sequence originates from a man younger than 35 who received the YFV17D yellow fever vaccine. CDR3 amino acids: CASNFGSSGGNTGELFF. DNA for the CDR3: TGTGCCAGCAACTTCGGTTCGAGCGGGGGAAACACCGGGGAGCTGTTTTTT.